This T cell receptor (beta chain) was captured by sequencing in a study of sequential checkpoint blockade in melanoma (dated by TCRdb to about 2019). In the study overall: Using 1:1 randomization, the trial assigned patients either to first-line nivolumab followed by ipilimumab (arm A) or to ipilimumab followed by nivolumab (arm B). Both trial sequences were followed by maintenance nivolumab. Overall study outcomes, separate from this receptor: Larger, independent patient cohorts are needed to validate the response-prediction model that combines TCR metrics and mutation burden.

In the paper's terms, the treatment or condition label means: randomized to nivolumab then ipilimumab (arm A) or the reverse (arm B). Prior DNA-damaging chemotherapy had not been received by any trial patient. Live CD3+CD8+ cells negative for CD19 and CD56 were sorted from thawed PBMCs on a FACS Aria II flow cytometer. The samples were obtained from melanoma patients enrolled in CheckMate 064, an open-label, randomized phase II trial testing sequential checkpoint blockade. Peripheral blood mononuclear cells were obtained through leukapheresis, purified using Ficoll-Paque, and frozen in human serum containing about 10% DMSO. Right after sorting, the blood CD3+CD8+ cells were verified to be >98% pure, and DNA extraction followed. Its CDR3 holds 16 amino acids, cysteine through phenylalanine. Solely the CDR3 DNA is kept, with 48 bases framed from the first base. Based on the germline V gene (reference sequence), the CDR1 and CDR2 sequences are SEHNR and FQNEAQ. Germline trimming amounts to 5 bases on V and 6 bases on J, with 7 as the count of junction bases outside the gene matches.

TCRbeta CDR3 regions were immunosequenced from genomic DNA with the immunoSEQ Assay. Genomic DNA was amplified by bias-controlled multiplex PCR before high-throughput sequencing. Per the source publication's procedure: To quantify the absolute abundance of each unique TCRbeta CDR3 region, the sequences were collapsed and filtered. Clonality was defined as 1 minus Pielou's evenness and was calculated using productive rearrangements only. A previously published method was used to identify clones with significantly greater frequencies in on-treatment samples than in baseline samples. In TCRdb, the immuneACCESS table is reduced to in-frame sequences with V and J assigned. These tables do not hold every clone; where another copy was compared, an unresolved V gene accounts for under half, and the others remain unexplained. V and J calls and clone size are those listed in that table; D and trimming were worked out from the DNA. Within this sample are about 19,000 clones, with 73% of them counted one time only. Roughly 20% of the sample is held by the ten biggest clonotypes.

A remark on this clone: Its antigen is not yet known. No base quality information exists; no much larger clone differs at one position.

Specimen: CD8+ T cells sorted from blood (inferred from file names), collected from a patient given nivolumab and ipilimumab in sequence. This receptor chain uses TRBV7-9 and TRBJ2-1; 13 bases in the junction line up with TRBD2. This clonotype was obtained from a human donor with melanoma. Here the CDR3 is given as CASSPTSGGAINEQFF. Here is the DNA: TGTGCCAGCAGCCCTACTAGCGGGGGGGCCATCAATGAGCAGTTCTTC.